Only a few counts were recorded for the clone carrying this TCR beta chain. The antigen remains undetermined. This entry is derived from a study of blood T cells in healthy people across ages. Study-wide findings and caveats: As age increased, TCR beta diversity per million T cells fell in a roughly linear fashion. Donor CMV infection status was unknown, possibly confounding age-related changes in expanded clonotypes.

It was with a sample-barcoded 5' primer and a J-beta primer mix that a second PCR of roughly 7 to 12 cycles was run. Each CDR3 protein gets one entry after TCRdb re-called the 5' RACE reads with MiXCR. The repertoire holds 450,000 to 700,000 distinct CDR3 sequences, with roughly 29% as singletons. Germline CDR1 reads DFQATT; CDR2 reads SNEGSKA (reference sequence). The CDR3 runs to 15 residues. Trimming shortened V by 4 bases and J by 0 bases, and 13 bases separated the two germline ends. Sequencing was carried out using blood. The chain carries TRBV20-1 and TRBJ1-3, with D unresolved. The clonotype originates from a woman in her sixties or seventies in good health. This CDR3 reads CSATVGRISGNTIYF. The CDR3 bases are TGCAGTGCTACTGTAGGACGGATCTCTGGAAACACCATATATTTT.